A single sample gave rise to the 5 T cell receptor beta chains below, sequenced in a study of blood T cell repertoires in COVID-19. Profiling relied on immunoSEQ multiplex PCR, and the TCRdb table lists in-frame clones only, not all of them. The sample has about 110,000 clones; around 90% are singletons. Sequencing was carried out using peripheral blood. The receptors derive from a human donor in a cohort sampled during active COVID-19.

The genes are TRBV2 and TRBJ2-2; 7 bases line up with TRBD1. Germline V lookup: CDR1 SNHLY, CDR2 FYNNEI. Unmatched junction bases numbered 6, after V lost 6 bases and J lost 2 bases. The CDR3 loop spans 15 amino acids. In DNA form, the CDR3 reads TGTGCCAGCAGGGAACAGGGGCCCAACACCGGGGAGCTGTTTTTT. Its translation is CASREQGPNTGELFF.

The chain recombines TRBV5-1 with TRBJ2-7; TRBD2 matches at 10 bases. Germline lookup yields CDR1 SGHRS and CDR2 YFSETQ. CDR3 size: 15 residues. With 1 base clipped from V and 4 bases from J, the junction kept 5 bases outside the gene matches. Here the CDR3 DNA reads TGCGCCAGCAGCTTGATAGCGGGAGGTGCGTACGAGCAGTACTTC. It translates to CASSLIAGGAYEQYF.

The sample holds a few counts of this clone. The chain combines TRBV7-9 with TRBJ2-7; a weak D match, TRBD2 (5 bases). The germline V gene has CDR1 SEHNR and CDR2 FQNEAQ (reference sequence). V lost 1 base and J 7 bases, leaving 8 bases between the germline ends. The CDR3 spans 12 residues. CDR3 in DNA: TGTGCCAGCAGCTTAGTGGACTGGGAGCAGTACTTC. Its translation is CASSLVDWEQYF.

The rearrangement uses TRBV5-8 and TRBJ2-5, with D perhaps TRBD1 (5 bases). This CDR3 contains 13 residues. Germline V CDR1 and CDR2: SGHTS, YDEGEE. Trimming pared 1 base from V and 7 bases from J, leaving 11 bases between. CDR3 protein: CASSLPGQMTQYF. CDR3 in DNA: TGTGCCAGCAGCTTGCCAGGGCAGATGACCCAGTACTTC.

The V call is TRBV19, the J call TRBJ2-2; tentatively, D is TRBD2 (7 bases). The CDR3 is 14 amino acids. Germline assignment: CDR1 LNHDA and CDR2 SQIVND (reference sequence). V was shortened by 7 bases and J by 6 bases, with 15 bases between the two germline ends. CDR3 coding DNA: TGTGCCAGTAATTTCGGGGGGCGCCCCGGGGAGCTGTTTTTT. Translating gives CASNFGGRPGELFF.